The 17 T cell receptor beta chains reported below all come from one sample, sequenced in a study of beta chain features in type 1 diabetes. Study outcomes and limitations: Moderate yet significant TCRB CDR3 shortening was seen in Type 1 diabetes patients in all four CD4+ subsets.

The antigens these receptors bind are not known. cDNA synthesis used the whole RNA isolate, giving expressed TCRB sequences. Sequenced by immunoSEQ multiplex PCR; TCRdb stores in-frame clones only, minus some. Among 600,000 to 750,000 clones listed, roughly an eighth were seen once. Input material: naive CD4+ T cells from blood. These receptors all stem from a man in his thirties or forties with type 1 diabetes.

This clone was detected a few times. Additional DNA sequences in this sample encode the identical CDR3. CDR3 DNA: TGTGCCAGCAGCGCGACAGTAAACACTGAAGCTTTCTTT. Amino acid sequence: CASSATVNTEAFF. The genes are TRBV7-2 and TRBJ1-1, with D possibly being TRBD1 (5 bases). The CDR3 length is 13 residues. Trimming shortened V by 5 bases and J by 2 bases, and 9 bases separated the two germline ends. The germline CDR1 and CDR2 sequences are SGHTA and FQGNSA.

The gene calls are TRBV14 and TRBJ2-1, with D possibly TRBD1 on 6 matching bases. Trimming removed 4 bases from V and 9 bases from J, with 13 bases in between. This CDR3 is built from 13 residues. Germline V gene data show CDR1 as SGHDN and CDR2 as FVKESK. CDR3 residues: CASSRTVVGEQFF. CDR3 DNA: TGTGCCAGCAGCCGGACAGTAGTGGGTGAGCAGTTCTTC.

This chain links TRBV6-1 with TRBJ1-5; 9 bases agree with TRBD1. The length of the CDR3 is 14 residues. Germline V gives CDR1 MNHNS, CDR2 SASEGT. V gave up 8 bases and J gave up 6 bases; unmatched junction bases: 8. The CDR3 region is CASSLGTGTQPQHF. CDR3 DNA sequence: TGTGCCAGCTCTTTGGGGACAGGGACTCAGCCCCAGCATTTT.

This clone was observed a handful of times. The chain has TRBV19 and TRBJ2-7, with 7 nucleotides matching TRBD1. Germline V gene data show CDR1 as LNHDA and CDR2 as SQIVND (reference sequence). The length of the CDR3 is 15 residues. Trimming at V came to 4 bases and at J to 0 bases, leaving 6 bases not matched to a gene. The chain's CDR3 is CASSRGQTFSYEQYF. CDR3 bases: TGTGCCAGTAGTAGGGGACAGACTTTCTCCTACGAGCAGTACTTC.

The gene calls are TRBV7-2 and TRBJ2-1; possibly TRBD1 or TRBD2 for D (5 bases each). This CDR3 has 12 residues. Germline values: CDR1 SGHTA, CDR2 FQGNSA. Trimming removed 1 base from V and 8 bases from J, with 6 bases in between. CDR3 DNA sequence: TGTGCCAGCAGCTTAGGAGGGGATGAGCAGTTCTTC. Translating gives CASSLGGDEQFF.

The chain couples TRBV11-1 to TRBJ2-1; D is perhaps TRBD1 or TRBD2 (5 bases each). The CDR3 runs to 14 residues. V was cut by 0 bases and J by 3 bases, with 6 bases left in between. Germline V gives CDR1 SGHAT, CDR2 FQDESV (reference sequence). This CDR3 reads CASSLAGGYNEQFF. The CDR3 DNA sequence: TGTGCCAGCAGCTTAGCTGGGGGCTACAATGAGCAGTTCTTC.

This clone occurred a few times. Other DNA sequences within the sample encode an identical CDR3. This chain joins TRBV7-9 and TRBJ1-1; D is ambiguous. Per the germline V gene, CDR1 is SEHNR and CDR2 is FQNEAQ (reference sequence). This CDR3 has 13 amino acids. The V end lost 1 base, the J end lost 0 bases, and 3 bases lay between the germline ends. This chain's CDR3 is CASSLGMNTEAFF. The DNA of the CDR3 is TGTGCCAGCAGCTTAGGTATGAACACTGAAGCTTTCTTT.

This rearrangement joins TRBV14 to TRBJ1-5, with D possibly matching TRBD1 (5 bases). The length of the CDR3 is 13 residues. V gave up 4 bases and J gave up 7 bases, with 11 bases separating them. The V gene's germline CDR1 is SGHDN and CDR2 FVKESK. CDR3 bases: TGTGCCAGCAGCCCCGGACACGACCAGCCCCAGCATTTT. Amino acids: CASSPGHDQPQHF.

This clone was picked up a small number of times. The DNA of the CDR3 is TGCGCCAGCAGCCAAGGGAGTTCCTCTGGGGCCAACGTCCTGACTTTC. Translated: CASSQGSSSGANVLTF. The rearrangement joins TRBV4-3 to TRBJ2-6; D is undetermined. With 1 base removed from V and 0 bases from J, the gap between germline ends came to 7 bases. Germline V CDR1 and CDR2: LGHNA, YSLEER. The CDR3 consists of 16 residues.

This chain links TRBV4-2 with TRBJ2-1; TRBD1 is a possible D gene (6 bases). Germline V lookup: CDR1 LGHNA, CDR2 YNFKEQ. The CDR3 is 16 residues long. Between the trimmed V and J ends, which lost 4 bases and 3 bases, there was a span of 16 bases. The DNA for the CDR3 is TGTGCCAGCAGCCTGCCCCTGGCAGGGGACTACAATGAGCAGTTCTTC. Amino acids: CASSLPLAGDYNEQFF.

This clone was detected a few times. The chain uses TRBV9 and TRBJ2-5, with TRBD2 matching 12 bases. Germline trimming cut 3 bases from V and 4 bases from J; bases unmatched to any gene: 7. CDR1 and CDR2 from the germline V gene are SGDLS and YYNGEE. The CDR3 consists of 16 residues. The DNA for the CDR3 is TGTGCCAGCAGCGCCCAACTAGCGGGGGGCGGAGAGACCCAGTACTTC. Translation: CASSAQLAGGGETQYF.

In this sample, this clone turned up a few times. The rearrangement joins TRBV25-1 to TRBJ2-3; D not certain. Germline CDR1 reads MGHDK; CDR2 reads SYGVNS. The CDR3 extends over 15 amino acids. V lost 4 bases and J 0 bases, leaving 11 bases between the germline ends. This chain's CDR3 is CASSGYYESTDTQYF. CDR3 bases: TGTGCCAGCAGTGGATACTACGAGAGCACAGATACGCAGTATTTT.

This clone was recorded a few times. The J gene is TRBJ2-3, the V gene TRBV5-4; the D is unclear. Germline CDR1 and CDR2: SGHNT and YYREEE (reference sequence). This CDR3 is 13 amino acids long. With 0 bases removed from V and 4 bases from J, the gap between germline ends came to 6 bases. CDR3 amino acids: CASSLGTPDTQYF. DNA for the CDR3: TGTGCCAGCAGCTTGGGGACCCCAGATACGCAGTATTTT.

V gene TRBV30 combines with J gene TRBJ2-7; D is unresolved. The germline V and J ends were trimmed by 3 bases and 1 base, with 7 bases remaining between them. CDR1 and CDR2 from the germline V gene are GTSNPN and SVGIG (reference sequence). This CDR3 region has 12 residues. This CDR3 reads CAWRTGSYEQYF. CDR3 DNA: TGTGCCTGGAGGACGGGTTCCTACGAGCAGTACTTC.

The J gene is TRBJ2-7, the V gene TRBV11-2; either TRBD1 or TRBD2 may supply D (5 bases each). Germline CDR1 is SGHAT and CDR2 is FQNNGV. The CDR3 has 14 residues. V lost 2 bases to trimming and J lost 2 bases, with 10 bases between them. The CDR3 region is CASSLNVGPYEQYF. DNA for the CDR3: TGTGCCAGCAGCTTAAACGTGGGACCCTACGAGCAGTACTTC.

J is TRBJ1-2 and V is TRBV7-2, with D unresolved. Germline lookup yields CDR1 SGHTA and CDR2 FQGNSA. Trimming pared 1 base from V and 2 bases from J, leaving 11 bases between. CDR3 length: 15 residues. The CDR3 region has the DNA TGTGCCAGCAGCTTAGGGGCAGCCGCCAACTATGGCTACACCTTC. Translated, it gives CASSLGAAANYGYTF.

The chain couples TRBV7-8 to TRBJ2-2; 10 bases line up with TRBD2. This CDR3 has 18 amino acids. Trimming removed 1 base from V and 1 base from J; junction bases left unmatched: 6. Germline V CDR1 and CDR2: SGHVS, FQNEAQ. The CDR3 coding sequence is TGTGCCAGCAGCTTAGTTGCTAGCGGGGGACTGAACACCGGGGAGCTGTTTTTT. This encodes CASSLVASGGLNTGELFF.